A selection of T cell receptor beta chains follows, all from one sample in a study of T cells in Graves' hyperthyroidism and ophthalmopathy. MiXCR was run by TCRdb on the multiplex PCR reads, yielding one entry per CDR3 protein. This sample carries 300,000 to 350,000 distinct CDR3 sequences, around a sixth of them seen once, and the ten largest clones take around 47%. Sequencing was done on a sample of blood. All receptors come from a woman aged 45-60 years with Graves' hyperthyroidism. CDR3s leave out the opening cysteine and the closing phenylalanine or tryptophan. The D gene is left open where the match is weak.

CDR3aa	v_gene	j_gene	d_gene
ASSGSGLTYEQY	TRBV12-3/TRBV12-4	TRBJ2-7	TRBD2
ASSQGTGGNEQF	TRBV11-2	TRBJ2-1	TRBD1
ASSLAQGAYETQY	TRBV28	TRBJ2-5	TRBD1
ASSPQTRIYEQY	TRBV11-2	TRBJ2-7	.
ASDEWADTQY	TRBV2	TRBJ2-3	.
ASSKGLAEYGELF	TRBV19	TRBJ2-2	TRBD2
ASSQEYPGTGATKQY	TRBV11-2	TRBJ2-7	TRBD1
AISEGENYGYT	TRBV10-3	TRBJ1-2	.
SVELTEVPYGYT	TRBV29-1	TRBJ1-2	.
TSSFRAGLAGGGDTQY	TRBV2	TRBJ2-3	TRBD2
ASKGVTEAF	TRBV28	TRBJ1-1	.
ASTGSRGGNEQF	TRBV2	TRBJ2-1	.
SAAGGLAGWYEQY	TRBV20-1	TRBJ2-7	TRBD2